These 5 T cell receptor beta chains were all obtained from the same sample, sequenced in a study of T-cell reconstitution after alpha-beta-depleted transplantation in children. Unique molecular identifiers were incorporated during preparation of the TCRbeta library. TCRdb ran MiXCR on the PCR reads and lists one entry per CDR3 protein. The sample comprises fewer than 550,000 distinct CDR3 sequences, 9.5% to 12% of which are singletons, and approximately 15% rests with the top ten. The sample consisted of PBMCs, mostly from graft donor cells, taken 180 days after TCRalphabeta/CD19-depleted stem cell transplant. All receptors derive from a female patient aged 2 to 10 who had a stem cell transplant for aplastic anemia, so the T cells may come from the graft donor.

This clonotype was seen more than once but under ten times. The V and J genes are TRBV6-2 or TRBV6-3 and TRBJ1-6; 9 positions match TRBD1. Germline lookup yields CDR1 MNHEY and CDR2 SVGEGT. V gave up 5 bases and J gave up 7 bases; unmatched junction bases: 9. The CDR3 runs 16 residues. The CDR3 nucleotides read TGTGCCAGCAGTCGTCCCGCCGGGACAGGGAATTCACCCCTCCACTTT. Translated: CASSRPAGTGNSPLHF.

The chain joins TRBV10-3 to TRBJ2-1, with 8 positions matching TRBD2. The CDR3 runs to 18 residues. Trimming removed 5 bases from V and 0 bases from J; junction bases left unmatched: 12. Germline CDR1 and CDR2: ENHRY and SYGVKD. In nucleotides, the CDR3 is TGTGCCATCAGTCAAGGACTAGCCGGGGGGAGCTCCTACAATGAGCAGTTCTTC. It translates to CAISQGLAGGSSYNEQFF.

This clonotype was counted at least ten times. CDR3 DNA: TGCGCCAGCAGCCCCCCGGGATCTAGCACAGATACGCAGTATTTT. Its translation: CASSPPGSSTDTQYF. The chain carries TRBV5-1 and TRBJ2-3, with D possibly matching TRBD2 (5 bases). Per the germline V gene, CDR1 is SGHRS and CDR2 is YFSETQ. The CDR3 consists of 15 residues. V lost 4 bases and J lost 0, with 12 bases in between. The variable domain in full, completed from reference TRBV5-1 and TRBJ2-3, reads KAGVTQTPRYLIKTRGQQVTLSCSPISGHRSVSWYQQTPGQGLQFLFEYFSETQRNKGNFPGRFSGRQFSNSRSEMNVSTLELGDSALYLCASSPPGSSTDTQYFGPGTRLTVL.

The chain links TRBV24-1 to TRBJ2-5; TRBD1 matches 12 bases. CDR3 size: 17 residues. Germline assignment: CDR1 KGHDR and CDR2 SFDVKD. V lost 5 bases, J lost 2 bases, and 8 bases stayed unmatched. CDR3 sequence: CATSAARDRGRQETQYF. CDR3 nucleotides: TGTGCCACCAGTGCAGCGAGGGACAGGGGGCGTCAAGAGACCCAGTACTTC.

The V call is TRBV12-3 or TRBV12-4, the J call TRBJ1-2; no clear D. The CDR3 is 12 amino acids. Trimming left V 6 bases short and J 12 bases short, with 17 bases between. CDR3 sequence (DNA): TGTGCCAGCAGCGTCGCCCTCATTTCTCACACCTTC. Translating gives CASSVALISHTF.